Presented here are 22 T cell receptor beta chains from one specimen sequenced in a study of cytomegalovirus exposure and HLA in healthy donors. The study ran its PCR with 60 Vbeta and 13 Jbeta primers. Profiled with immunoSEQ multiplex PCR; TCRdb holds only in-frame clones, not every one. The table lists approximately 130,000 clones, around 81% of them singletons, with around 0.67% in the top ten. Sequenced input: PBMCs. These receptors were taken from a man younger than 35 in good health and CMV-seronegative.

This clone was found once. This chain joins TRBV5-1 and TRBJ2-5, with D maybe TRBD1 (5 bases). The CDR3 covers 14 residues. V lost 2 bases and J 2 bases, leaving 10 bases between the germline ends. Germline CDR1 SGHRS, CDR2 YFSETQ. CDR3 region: CASSFRAVQETQYF. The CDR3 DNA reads TGCGCCAGCAGCTTCAGGGCCGTACAAGAGACCCAGTACTTC.

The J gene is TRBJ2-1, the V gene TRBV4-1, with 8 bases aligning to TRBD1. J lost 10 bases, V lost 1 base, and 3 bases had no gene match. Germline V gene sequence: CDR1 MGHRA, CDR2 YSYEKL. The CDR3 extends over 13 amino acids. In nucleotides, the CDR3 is TGCGCCAGCAGCCAAGTCGACAGGGGAGAGCAGTTCTTC. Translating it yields CASSQVDRGEQFF.

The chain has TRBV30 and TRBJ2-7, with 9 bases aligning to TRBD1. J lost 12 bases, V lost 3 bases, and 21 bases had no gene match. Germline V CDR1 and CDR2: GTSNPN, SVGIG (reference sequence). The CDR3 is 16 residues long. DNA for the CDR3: TGTGCCTGGAGACCCGTTCGAAGAAACAGGGGGCGCGGGTCGTACTTC. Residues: CAWRPVRRNRGRGSYF.

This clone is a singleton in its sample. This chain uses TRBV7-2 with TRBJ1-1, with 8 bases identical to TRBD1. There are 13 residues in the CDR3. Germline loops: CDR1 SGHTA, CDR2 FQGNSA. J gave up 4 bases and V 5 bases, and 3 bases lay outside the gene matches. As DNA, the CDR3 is TGTGCCAGCAGCAGGGGACAGGCCACTGAAGCTTTCTTT. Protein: CASSRGQATEAFF. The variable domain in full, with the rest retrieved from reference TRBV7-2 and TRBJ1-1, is GAGVSQSPSNKVTEKGKDVELRCDPISGHTALYWYRQSLGQGLEFLIYFQGNSAPDKSGLPSDRFSAERTGGSVSTLTIQRTQQEDSAVYLCASSRGQATEAFFGQGTRLTVV.

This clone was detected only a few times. The CDR3 DNA reads as TGTGCCAGTAGTATAATTCAGGGGGCAACTAATGAAAAACTGTTTTTT. Translating gives CASSIIQGATNEKLFF. J is TRBJ1-4 and V is TRBV19; the match to TRBD1 covers 7 bases. With V trimmed by 2 bases and J by 0 bases, 3 bases remained unmatched. The germline V gene has CDR1 LNHDA and CDR2 SQIVND (reference sequence). The CDR3 extends over 16 amino acids.

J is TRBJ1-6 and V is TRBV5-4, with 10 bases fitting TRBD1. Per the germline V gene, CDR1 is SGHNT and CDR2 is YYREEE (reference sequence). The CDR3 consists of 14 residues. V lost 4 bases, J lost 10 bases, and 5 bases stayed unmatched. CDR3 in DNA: TGTGCCAGCAGCACCGGGACAGGGGAGTCACCCCTCCACTTT. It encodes CASSTGTGESPLHF.

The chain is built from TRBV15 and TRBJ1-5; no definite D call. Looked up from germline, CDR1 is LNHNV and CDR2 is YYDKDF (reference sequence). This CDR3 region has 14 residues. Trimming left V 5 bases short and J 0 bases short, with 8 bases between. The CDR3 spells CATSGPYSNQPQHF. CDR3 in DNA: TGTGCCACCAGCGGCCCTTATAGCAATCAGCCCCAGCATTTT.

Here the CDR3 reads CASSWGLAGGRPNEQFF. CDR3 bases: TGTGCCAGCAGCTGGGGACTAGCGGGGGGGAGGCCCAATGAGCAGTTCTTC. The V call is TRBV5-6, the J call TRBJ2-1; 16 bases line up with TRBD2. Germline-derived CDR1 and CDR2 are SGHDT and YYEEEE. CDR3 length: 17 amino acids. The V gene end was trimmed by 3 bases and the J gene end by 6 bases; junction bases not matched to a gene: 6.

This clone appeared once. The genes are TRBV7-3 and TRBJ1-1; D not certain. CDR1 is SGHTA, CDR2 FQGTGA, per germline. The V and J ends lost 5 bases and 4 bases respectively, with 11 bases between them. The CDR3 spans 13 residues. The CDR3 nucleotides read TGTGCCAGCAGCCCTCCCGGTAGCACTGAAGCTTTCTTT. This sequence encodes CASSPPGSTEAFF. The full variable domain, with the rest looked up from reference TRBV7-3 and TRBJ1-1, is GAGVSQTPSNKVTEKGKYVELRCDPISGHTALYWYRQSLGQGPEFLIYFQGTGAADDSGLPNDRFFAVRPEGSVSTLKIQRTERGDSAVYLCASSPPGSTEAFFGQGTRLTVV.

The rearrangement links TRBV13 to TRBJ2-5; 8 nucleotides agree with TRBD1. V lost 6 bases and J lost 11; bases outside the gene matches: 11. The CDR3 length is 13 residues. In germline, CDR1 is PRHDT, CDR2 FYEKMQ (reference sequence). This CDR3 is CASRDPTGVEQYF. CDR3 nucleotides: TGTGCCAGCAGGGACCCGACAGGGGTTGAGCAGTACTTC.

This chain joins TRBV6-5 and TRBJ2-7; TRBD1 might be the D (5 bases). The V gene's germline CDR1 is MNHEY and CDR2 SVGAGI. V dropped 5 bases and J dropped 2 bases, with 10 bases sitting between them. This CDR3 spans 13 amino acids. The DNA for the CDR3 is TGTGCCAGCAGTGCCGACAGTACCTACGAGCAGTACTTC. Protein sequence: CASSADSTYEQYF.

The CDR3 sequence: CASSLRQGAQGYGNQPQHF. The CDR3 DNA follows: TGTGCCAGCAGCTTGCGGCAGGGGGCGCAGGGGTATGGCAATCAGCCCCAGCATTTT. The chain uses TRBV5-6 and TRBJ1-5, with 8 bases lining up with TRBD1. CDR1 is SGHDT, CDR2 YYEEEE, per germline. The CDR3 spans 19 residues. Losses at the gene ends were 1 base for V and 2 bases for J; bases not matched to a gene: 14.

The CDR3 spells CASSPGQGAEDEQFF. CDR3 sequence (DNA): TGTGCCAGCAGTCCCGGACAGGGGGCTGAGGATGAGCAGTTCTTC. The chain links TRBV7-9 to TRBJ2-1, with 11 bases fitting TRBD1. Germline V gene lookup returns CDR1 SEHNR and CDR2 FQNEAQ (reference sequence). CDR3 length: 15 amino acids. V lost 6 bases to trimming and J lost 8 bases; unmatched junction nucleotides: 9.

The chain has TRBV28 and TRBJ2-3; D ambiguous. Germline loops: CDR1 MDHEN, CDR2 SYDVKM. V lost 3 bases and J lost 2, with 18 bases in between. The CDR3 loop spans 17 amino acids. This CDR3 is CASSFFQSALVTDTQYF. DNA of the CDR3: TGTGCCAGCAGTTTTTTTCAATCAGCCCTAGTCACAGATACGCAGTATTTT.

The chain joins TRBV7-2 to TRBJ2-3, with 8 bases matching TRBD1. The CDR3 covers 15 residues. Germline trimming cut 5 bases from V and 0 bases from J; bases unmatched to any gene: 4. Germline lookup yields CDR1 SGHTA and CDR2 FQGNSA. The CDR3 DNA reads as TGTGCCAGCAGCCGGACAGGGTCTAGCACAGATACGCAGTATTTT. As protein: CASSRTGSSTDTQYF.

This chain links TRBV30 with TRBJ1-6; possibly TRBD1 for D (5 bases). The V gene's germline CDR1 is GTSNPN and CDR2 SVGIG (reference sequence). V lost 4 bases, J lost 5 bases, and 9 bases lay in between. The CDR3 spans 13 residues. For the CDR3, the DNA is TGTGCCTGGACCAGGGCCAATAATTCACCCCTCCACTTT. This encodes CAWTRANNSPLHF.

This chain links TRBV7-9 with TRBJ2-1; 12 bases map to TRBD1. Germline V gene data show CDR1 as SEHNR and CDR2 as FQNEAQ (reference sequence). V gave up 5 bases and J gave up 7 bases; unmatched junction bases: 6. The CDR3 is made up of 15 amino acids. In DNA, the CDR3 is TGTGCCAGCAGCGCGGGACAGGGGGCTAGGAATGAGCAGTTCTTC. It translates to CASSAGQGARNEQFF.

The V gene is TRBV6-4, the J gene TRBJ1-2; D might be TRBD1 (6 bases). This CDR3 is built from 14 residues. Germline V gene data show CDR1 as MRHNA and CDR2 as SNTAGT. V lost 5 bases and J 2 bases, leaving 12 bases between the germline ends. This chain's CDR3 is CASSPQQGNYGYTF. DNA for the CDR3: TGTGCCAGCAGTCCCCAGCAGGGGAACTATGGCTACACCTTC.

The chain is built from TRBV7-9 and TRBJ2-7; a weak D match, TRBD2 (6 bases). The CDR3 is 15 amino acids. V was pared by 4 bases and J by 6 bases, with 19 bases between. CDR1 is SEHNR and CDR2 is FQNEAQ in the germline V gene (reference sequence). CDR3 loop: CASSSRDSRRGEQYF. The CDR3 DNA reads TGTGCCAGCAGCTCCAGGGACTCCCGGAGGGGCGAGCAGTACTTC.

The CDR3 spells CASSDWASGDKLNADTQYF. CDR3 coding DNA: TGTGCCAGCAGTGACTGGGCTAGCGGGGACAAACTCAATGCAGATACGCAGTATTTT. This chain uses TRBV6-4 with TRBJ2-3, with 9 bases fitting TRBD2. The CDR3 has 19 residues. Trimming took 1 base from V and 4 from J; bases not matched to a gene: 15. From germline, CDR1 is MRHNA and CDR2 SNTAGT.

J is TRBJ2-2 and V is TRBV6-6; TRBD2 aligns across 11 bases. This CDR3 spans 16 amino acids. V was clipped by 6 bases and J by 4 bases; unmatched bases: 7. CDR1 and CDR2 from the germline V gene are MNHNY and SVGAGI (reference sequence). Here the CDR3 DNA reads TGTGCCAGCAGACGGACTAGCGGGCAGCTCACCGGGGAGCTGTTTTTT. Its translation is CASRRTSGQLTGELFF.

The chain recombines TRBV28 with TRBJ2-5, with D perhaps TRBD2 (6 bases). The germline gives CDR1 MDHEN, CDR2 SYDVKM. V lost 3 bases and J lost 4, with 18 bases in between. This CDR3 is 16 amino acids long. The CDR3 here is CASSFLAGSLGETQYF. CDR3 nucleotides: TGTGCCAGCAGTTTTCTGGCGGGGTCCCTGGGAGAGACCCAGTACTTC.